The next 25 T cell receptor beta chains were all read from a single sample in a study of radiation and T cells in renal cell carcinoma. Time point denoted: baseline pretreatment blood. Described treatment: 15 Gy SBRT to primary tumor, nephrectomy 4 weeks later. The repertoire was sequenced with immunoSEQ multiplex PCR; TCRdb's copy has only in-frame clones and lacks some. The table includes about 160,000 clones, about 87% detected once. The sample here was blood, taken from a patient whose treatment included radiotherapy and nephrectomy. The receptors derive from a woman in her sixties or seventies with renal cell carcinoma.

Note on this clone: Distinct nucleotide sequences in the sample also encode this CDR3. The chain is built from TRBV5-1 and TRBJ2-1; 11 nucleotides match TRBD1. The CDR3 is made up of 16 amino acids. CDR1 is SGHRS, CDR2 YFSETQ, per germline. Losses at the gene ends were 0 bases for V and 4 bases for J; bases not matched to a gene: 3. In DNA form, the CDR3 reads TGCGCCAGCAGCTTGGCCGGGACAGGGGGTTACAATGAGCAGTTCTTC. Protein: CASSLAGTGGYNEQFF.

This chain links TRBV9 with TRBJ2-6; D is possibly TRBD1 or TRBD2 (5 bases each). The V and J ends lost 3 bases and 4 bases respectively, with 14 bases between them. The CDR3 consists of 16 residues. In germline, CDR1 is SGDLS, CDR2 YYNGEE. Written as DNA, the CDR3 is TGTGCCAGCAGCGAGGGGCCTTCGGGAGGGGCCAACGTCCTGACTTTC. Translation gives CASSEGPSGGANVLTF.

This clone was seen a handful of times. The J gene is TRBJ1-6, the V gene TRBV27; D is undetermined. V was pared by 0 bases and J by 0 bases, with 9 bases between. This CDR3 region has 17 residues. CDR1 MNHEY and CDR2 SMNVEV come from the germline V gene (reference sequence). CDR3 protein: CASSLSRQSSYNSPLHF. Here the CDR3 DNA reads TGTGCCAGCAGTTTATCGAGGCAGAGCTCCTATAATTCACCCCTCCACTTT.

The chain is built from TRBV4-2 and TRBJ1-2; D is undetermined. Trimming stripped 0 bases from V and 3 bases from J, with 11 bases between. The germline gives CDR1 LGHNA, CDR2 YNFKEQ. This CDR3 is built from 15 residues. As DNA, the CDR3 is TGTGCCAGCAGCCAAGATCGTGGTTCGGACTATGGCTACACCTTC. It specifies CASSQDRGSDYGYTF.

The CDR3 region is CASSLREGGEAFF. The CDR3 nucleotides read TGCGCCAGCAGCCTCAGGGAGGGCGGTGAAGCTTTCTTT. The chain uses TRBV4-1 and TRBJ1-1; a weak D match, TRBD1 (5 bases). CDR1 and CDR2 (germline): MGHRA, YSYEKL. Trimming shortened V by 4 bases and J by 7 bases, and 13 bases separated the two germline ends. The CDR3 length is 13 residues.

This clone came up once. This chain uses TRBV9 with TRBJ2-3, with TRBD2 matching over 11 bases. J lost 1 base, V lost 3 bases, and 1 base had no gene match. In germline, CDR1 is SGDLS, CDR2 YYNGEE. This CDR3 comprises 15 residues. This CDR3 reads CASSGSGGGTDTQYF. DNA of the CDR3: TGTGCCAGCAGCGGTAGCGGGGGGGGCACAGATACGCAGTATTTT.

The V call is TRBV6-4, the J call TRBJ1-4; no clear D gene. Germline lookup yields CDR1 MRHNA and CDR2 SNTAGT. Trimming shortened V by 6 bases and J by 0 bases, and 11 bases separated the two germline ends. The CDR3 has 15 residues. CDR3 coding DNA: TGTGCCAGCAGACCCGACGGTTCAACTAATGAAAAACTGTTTTTT. This codes for CASRPDGSTNEKLFF.

This clone showed up just once. V gene TRBV7-9 combines with J gene TRBJ2-1; D may correspond to TRBD1 or TRBD2 (5 bases each). V lost 5 bases and J 5 bases, leaving 13 bases between the germline ends. The CDR3 totals 14 residues. The germline gives CDR1 SEHNR, CDR2 FQNEAQ (reference sequence). CDR3: CASSVGWGNNEQFF. CDR3 bases: TGTGCCAGCAGCGTCGGGTGGGGGAACAATGAGCAGTTCTTC.

This clone was counted once. The chain joins TRBV5-1 to TRBJ2-2; 11 positions agree with TRBD1. The CDR3 loop spans 15 amino acids. From germline, CDR1 is SGHRS and CDR2 YFSETQ. V was clipped by 5 bases and J by 6 bases; unmatched bases: 6. In DNA form, the CDR3 reads TGCGCCAGCAGAACGGACAGGGGGCTTGCCGGGGAGCTGTTTTTT. Protein product: CASRTDRGLAGELFF.

This chain joins TRBV5-1 and TRBJ2-5; a possible D gene is TRBD1 (6 bases). Germline V lookup: CDR1 SGHRS, CDR2 YFSETQ. V was shortened by 7 bases and J by 4 bases, with 20 bases between the two germline ends. CDR3 length equals 15 residues. The CDR3 here is CASGSDSRPGETQYF. DNA for the CDR3: TGCGCCAGCGGATCGGACAGCCGACCAGGAGAGACCCAGTACTTC.

J is TRBJ2-2 and V is TRBV7-2; D gene unclear. The germline V gene has CDR1 SGHTA and CDR2 FQGNSA. The V and J ends lost 5 bases and 6 bases respectively, with 13 bases between them. CDR3 length: 14 residues. The CDR3 region has the DNA TGTGCCAGCAGCCCAATCCCTGAGTCCGGGGAGCTGTTTTTT. This codes for CASSPIPESGELFF.

This clone was seen more than once but under ten times. The V and J genes are TRBV9 and TRBJ1-2; TRBD1 matches 7 bases. After removal of 0 bases from V and 2 bases from J, the junction contained 7 bases not matched to a gene. Germline CDR1 is SGDLS and CDR2 is YYNGEE. CDR3 length: 16 amino acids. For the CDR3, the DNA is TGTGCCAGCAGCGTAGGACAGGGACTGGAAAACTATGGCTACACCTTC. This gives the protein CASSVGQGLENYGYTF.

CDR3 in amino acids: CASGFRLGTEAFF. The DNA of the CDR3 is TGTGCTAGTGGTTTCAGGTTAGGCACTGAAGCTTTCTTT. The chain is built from TRBV12-5 and TRBJ1-1; D ambiguous. Germline V gene sequence: CDR1 LGHNT, CDR2 FRNRAP. This CDR3 spans 13 amino acids. V gave up 3 bases and J gave up 4 bases, with 9 bases separating them.

The gene calls are TRBV7-9 and TRBJ2-5, with 13 nucleotides matching TRBD2. Germline V gene lookup returns CDR1 SEHNR and CDR2 FQNEAQ (reference sequence). Trimming cost V 5 bases and J 5 bases; bases outside gene matches: 8. This CDR3 spans 16 amino acids. DNA for the CDR3: TGTGCCAGCAGCCCGACACTAGCGGGGGGGCAGGAGACCCAGTACTTC. It specifies CASSPTLAGGQETQYF.

The chain joins TRBV19 to TRBJ2-5, with TRBD2 as a possible D gene (6 bases). Germline V lookup: CDR1 LNHDA, CDR2 SQIVND (reference sequence). The ends were cut back, 5 bases at V and 4 bases at J, with 11 bases in the middle. The CDR3 length is 13 residues. The CDR3: CASSLGSGETQYF. CDR3 in DNA: TGTGCCAGTAGTCTGGGTAGCGGAGAGACCCAGTACTTC.

The chain uses TRBV6-1 and TRBJ1-5; D is unclear. The CDR3 is 15 amino acids. Per germline, CDR1 MNHNS and CDR2 SASEGT. The V and J ends lost 2 bases and 7 bases respectively, with 15 bases between them. CDR3 nucleotide sequence: TGTGCCAGCAGTGAAAGAGGCAGAGTAAAGCAGCCCCAGCATTTT. Translating it yields CASSERGRVKQPQHF.

The chain employs TRBV27 and TRBJ2-7; D not certain. CDR1 is MNHEY, CDR2 SMNVEV, per germline (reference sequence). The CDR3 totals 9 residues. The V end was cut by 9 bases, the J end by 4 bases, with 4 bases between. CDR3: CARAYEQYF. DNA for the CDR3: TGTGCCAGGGCTTACGAGCAGTACTTC.

V gene TRBV2 combines with J gene TRBJ1-2; 8 bases line up with TRBD1. Germline CDR1 is SNHLY and CDR2 is FYNNEI. V trimming: 4 bases; J trimming: 4 bases; junction bases outside the gene matches: 8. This CDR3 has 15 amino acids. The CDR3 bases are TGTGCCAGCAGTGGAGGCCCAGGGGGCGGCTATGGCTACACCTTC. It specifies CASSGGPGGGYGYTF.

V gene TRBV4-1 combines with J gene TRBJ2-7; D perhaps matches TRBD2 (6 bases). The CDR3 runs 16 residues. Trimming cost V 0 bases and J 5 bases, with 17 bases left between them. The V gene's germline CDR1 is MGHRA and CDR2 YSYEKL. This CDR3 reads CASSQDSGGSGHEQYF. The CDR3, as DNA: TGCGCCAGCAGCCAAGATAGTGGCGGTAGCGGTCACGAGCAGTACTTC.

The chain uses TRBV11-2 and TRBJ2-4, with D maybe TRBD1 (6 bases). Germline V CDR1 and CDR2: SGHAT, FQNNGV. The CDR3 is 16 amino acids. Deletions cut 0 bases from V and 3 bases from J, with 12 bases between. CDR3 bases: TGTGCCAGCAGCTTAGAAGGGGGTTGGGACAAAAACATTCAGTACTTC. This codes for CASSLEGGWDKNIQYF.

V and J are TRBV6-4 and TRBJ2-1, with D perhaps TRBD1 (5 bases). The CDR3 is 14 residues long. Per the germline V gene, CDR1 is MRHNA and CDR2 is SNTAGT. The V gene lost 0 bases and the J gene lost 6 bases, with 9 bases spanning the gap. The CDR3 sequence: CASSDSRGVNEQFF. CDR3 coding DNA: TGTGCCAGCAGTGACTCTAGGGGCGTCAATGAGCAGTTCTTC.

The chain recombines TRBV9 with TRBJ1-1; a possible D gene is TRBD1 (5 bases). CDR1 is SGDLS, CDR2 YYNGEE, per germline. V was shortened by 0 bases and J by 4 bases, with 10 bases between the two germline ends. This CDR3 has 14 amino acids. CDR3 DNA: TGTGCCAGCAGCGTAGGGGGACCGGTCACTGAAGCTTTCTTT. Its translation is CASSVGGPVTEAFF.

The V call is TRBV7-9, the J call TRBJ1-1; a possible D gene is TRBD1 (5 bases). CDR3 length: 12 residues. The V gene's germline CDR1 is SEHNR and CDR2 FQNEAQ (reference sequence). Trimming took off 5 bases at V and 5 bases at J, with 9 bases between the two ends. CDR3 coding DNA: TGTGCCAGCAGCCAAAAGGGGACTGAAGCTTTCTTT. Amino acid sequence: CASSQKGTEAFF. The full variable domain, completed using reference TRBV7-9 and TRBJ1-1, is DTGVSQNPRHKITKRGQNVTFRCDPISEHNRLYWYRQTLGQGPEFLTYFQNEAQLEKSRLLSDRFSAERPKGSFSTLEIQRTEQGDSAMYLCASSQKGTEAFFGQGTRLTVV.

The V and J genes are TRBV19 and TRBJ1-2; tentative D call: TRBD1 (6 bases). Germline values: CDR1 LNHDA, CDR2 SQIVND (reference sequence). V was pared by 3 bases and J by 8 bases, with 16 bases between. This CDR3 is built from 14 residues. For the CDR3, the DNA is TGTGCCAGTAGTATTTCACAGGGTACCCGAGGCTACACCTTC. This gives the protein CASSISQGTRGYTF.

The rearrangement uses TRBV30 and TRBJ2-5; 13 bases map to TRBD2. J was trimmed by 5 bases and V by 3 bases; bases with no gene match: 6. The CDR3 is 15 amino acids. Germline lookup yields CDR1 GTSNPN and CDR2 SVGIG (reference sequence). DNA for the CDR3: TGTGCCTGGAGGAGACTAGCGGGGGGTCGGGAGACCCAGTACTTC. Translated: CAWRRLAGGRETQYF. The whole variable domain, remainder taken from reference TRBV30 and TRBJ2-5, is SQTIHQWPATLVQPVGSPLSLECTVEGTSNPNLYWYRQAAGRGLQLLFYSVGIGQISSEVPQNLSASRPQDRQFILSSKKLLLSDSGFYLCAWRRLAGGRETQYFGPGTRLLVL.